The clone carrying this TCR beta chain was recorded many times. Its antigen remains unidentified. This sample is part of a study of breast tumors, draining lymph nodes, adjacent tissues. The lymph nodes were axillary draining lymph nodes from breast cancer patients. Study-wide results and limits: Compared with basal-like, luminal-like tumors shared significantly more repertoire with nontumor tissue.

CDR3 size: 13 residues. The V end lost 3 bases, the J end lost 6 bases, and 12 bases lay between the germline ends. Germline V lookup: CDR1 LGHDT, CDR2 YNNKEL (reference sequence). TCRdb independently ran MiXCR on the multiplex PCR reads; one entry per CDR3 protein. The table has about 230,000 distinct CDR3 sequences, 32% seen once. The gene calls are TRBV3-1 and TRBJ2-7; D perhaps matches TRBD1 (6 bases). The TCR sequence derives from a female donor with breast cancer. Some clones in this sample may be carry-over from other donors' samples. Material: axillary lymph node tissue. The CDR3 loop reads CASSHQGRLEQYF. CDR3 coding DNA: TGTGCCAGCAGCCATCAGGGGCGGCTCGAGCAGTACTTC.